The clone carrying this T cell receptor beta chain was seen only a few times. Its target is not known. This sample is part of a study of blood T cells in healthy people across ages. At the level of the study: Template-switching capture recovered about one barcoded beta molecule per two T cells.

With a J-beta primer mix and a sample-barcoded 5' primer, a second PCR ran about 7 to 12 cycles. One entry per CDR3 protein results from TCRdb running MiXCR on the 5' RACE reads. The table shows hundreds of thousands of distinct CDR3 sequences, with around 34% occurring only once. The sample, about 9.2 milliliters of peripheral blood, was drawn from each donor. Per individual sample, total RNA of at least 6 micrograms was extracted. Whole-study findings and limits: Because donor CMV status was unknown, expanded clonotype changes were possibly confounded.

Germline CDR1 and CDR2: SGHTA and FQGNSA. The CDR3 runs to 15 residues. V dropped 5 bases and J dropped 7; count of bases not matched to a gene: 13. The sequence came from a man between 18 and 35 years old in good health. The chain links TRBV7-2 to TRBJ2-7; TRBD2 aligns across 8 bases. Sequenced: blood. CDR3 coding DNA: TGTGCCAGCAGCACCAACCGGGGGGGCCTCCATGAGCAGTACTTC. Its protein is CASSTNRGGLHEQYF.